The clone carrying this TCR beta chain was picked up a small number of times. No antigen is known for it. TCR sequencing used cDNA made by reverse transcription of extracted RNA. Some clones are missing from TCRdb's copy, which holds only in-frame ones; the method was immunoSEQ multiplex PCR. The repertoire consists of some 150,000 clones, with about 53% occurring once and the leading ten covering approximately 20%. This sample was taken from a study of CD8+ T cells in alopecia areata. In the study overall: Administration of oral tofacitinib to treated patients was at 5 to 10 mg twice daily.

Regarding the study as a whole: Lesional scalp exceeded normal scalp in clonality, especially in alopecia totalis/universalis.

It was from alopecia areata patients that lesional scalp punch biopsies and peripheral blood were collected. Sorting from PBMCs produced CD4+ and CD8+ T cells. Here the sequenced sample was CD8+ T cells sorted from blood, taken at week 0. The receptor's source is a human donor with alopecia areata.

CDR3 nucleotides: TGTGCCATCAGTGATGAGGAATACGAGCAGTACTTC. It specifies CAISDEEYEQYF. The J gene is TRBJ2-7, the V gene TRBV10-3; no definite D call. CDR1 ENHRY and CDR2 SYGVKD come from the germline V gene. V was shortened by 3 bases and J by 4 bases, with 7 bases between the two germline ends. The CDR3 extends over 12 amino acids.